This T cell receptor (beta chain) derives from a study of T cells after yellow fever vaccination (dated by TCRdb to between 2017 and 2020). As for the study more broadly: The SMART-Seq v4 Ultra Low Input RNA kit was used to prepare libraries from fractions with low cell numbers. To follow T-cell clones before and after primary and booster YFV17D yellow fever vaccination, bulk TCR alpha and beta repertoires were sequenced over time. The cohort comprised two healthy male donors, one aged 18 to 30 and one aged 30 to 40 years. Blood was drawn at multiple timepoints before and after primary and secondary immunization, with bulk PBMC replicates and cell subsets isolated.

General findings and caveats noted by the study authors: After the booster, most clones that had expanded after primary vaccination were detected again (around 96% of CD4 and around 88% of CD8), suggesting broad maintenance of memory. Computational filtering was needed because FACS-sorted repertoires could contain abundant contaminating clonotypes from the bulk population. Compared with the primary T-cell response, the secondary T-cell response was faster but weaker, reaching its peak on day 5 rather than on day 15. A small fraction of clonotypes showed up in both the CD4 and CD8 compartments, probably as a result of convergent recombination. Only two donors were included in the study, so the extent to which the findings can be generalized is limited.

The treatment or condition label on this specimen signifies: live attenuated yellow fever vaccine strain. A standard Ficoll-Paque protocol was used to isolate PBMCs from peripheral blood. Dynabeads CD4 and CD8 positive selection kits were used to isolate the CD4 and CD8 T-cell fractions. TriZol was used to extract RNA from bulk PBMCs, CD4 and CD8 fractions, and dextramer-positive and dextramer-negative fractions. TCR cDNA was made using 5'RACE template switching, a step that added a universal primer site and unique molecular identifiers. cDNA synthesis was primed from both the TCR alpha and TCR beta constant segments. Library amplification used two PCR steps, and the second PCR step added sample barcodes and sequencing adapters. Sequencing of the libraries was done on either Illumina HiSeq 2500 (2x100 bp) or NovaSeq (2x150 bp). Under the source paper's analysis protocol: Demultiplexing of reads and collapsing into UMI consensus sequences were performed with MIGEC, and V(D)J alignment was carried out with MiXCR. Vaccine-responding clonotypes were identified with edgeR using replicate PBMC samples, with FDR below 0.01 and a log2 fold change above 5 up to day 15 being required. CD4 or CD8 identity was assigned to each bulk clonotype according to whether the clonotype was present at higher abundance in the sequenced CD4 repertoire or the sequenced CD8 repertoire. The public reads were reanalyzed by TCRdb: fastp trimming at Q25, MiXCR alignment, in-frame beta chains only. Identical CDR3 protein sequences are pooled into one entry, listed with their most common genes and DNA. It is TCRdb's table, rather than the study itself, that gives the V and J calls and clone size. A total of tens of thousands of distinct CDR3 sequences appear in this sample, 7.5% to 9% of them only once. The ten largest clones capture 41% of the sample.

This clonotype occurred a few times. Its specific antigen is unknown. No qualities accompany the bases; no much larger clone lies one base away. V trim: 6 bases; J trim: 2 bases; unmatched bases: 7. The CDR3, from cysteine to phenylalanine, totals 15 residues. The kept DNA is CDR3 alone, 45 bases in frame from the first base. The germline V gene gives CDR1 as MNHNS and CDR2 as SASEGT. The material sequenced was CD8+ T cells sorted from PBMCs, taken on the day of the yellow fever booster vaccination. Here the chain combines TRBV6-1 and TRBJ2-7; a stretch of 10 junction bases matches TRBD2. The receptor was isolated from a man younger than 45 who received the YFV17D yellow fever vaccine. The CDR3 reads CASRKGTSVTYEQYF. The DNA reads as follows: TGTGCCAGCAGAAAAGGGACTAGCGTAACCTACGAGCAGTACTTC.